Ten or more counts support the clone carrying this TCR beta chain. The data were obtained in a study of CD8 T cells in ankylosing spondylitis. One entry per CDR3 protein results from TCRdb running MiXCR on the 5' RACE reads. The data contain tens of thousands of distinct CDR3 sequences, about 6.3% of them singletons. V lost 4 bases, J lost 3 bases, and 11 bases lay in between. This CDR3 region has 14 residues. In germline, CDR1 is SGHRS, CDR2 YFSETQ. The sample comprised blood, either unsorted or a sorted T cell fraction (not recorded which). The chain couples TRBV5-1 to TRBJ1-5, with D tentatively TRBD1 (5 bases). This clonotype was sampled from a male donor with ankylosing spondylitis or in good health (not recorded which). The CDR3 loop reads CASSRDGTNQPQHF. CDR3 nucleotides: TGCGCCAGCAGCCGGGACGGGACCAATCAGCCCCAGCATTTT. Supplemented by reference TRBV5-1 and TRBJ1-5, the full variable domain reads KAGVTQTPRYLIKTRGQQVTLSCSPISGHRSVSWYQQTPGQGLQFLFEYFSETQRNKGNFPGRFSGRQFSNSRSEMNVSTLELGDSALYLCASSRDGTNQPQHFGDGTRLSIL.